A selection of T cell receptor beta chains follows, all from one sample in a study of blood T cells in healthy people across ages. TCRdb processed the 5' RACE reads anew with MiXCR; each CDR3 protein has one entry. The data show 1.5 million to 2 million distinct CDR3 sequences, roughly 28% seen once. Material: blood. The receptor set was obtained from a woman in her twenties or thirties in good health. The conserved cysteine and the conserved F or W are not part of the CDR3 here. The D gene is left open where the match is weak.

TRBJ2-3 | TRBV7-9 | . | ASSRPGRTDTQY
TRBJ2-5 | TRBV28 | TRBD1 | ASGTVDRGQETQY
TRBJ2-6 | TRBV20-1 | . | SARTRNSGANVLT
TRBJ1-2 | TRBV20-1 | . | SAGGGDPYVYT
TRBJ1-2 | TRBV15 | TRBD1 | ATSGQGEFYGYT
TRBJ1-5 | TRBV6-6 | . | ASRPTNTGKGRQPQH
TRBJ2-5 | TRBV20-1 | . | SAVGRGETQY
TRBJ2-2 | TRBV2 | . | ASSALDINTGELF
TRBJ2-1 | TRBV10-3 | . | AISESRVQF
TRBJ2-1 | TRBV20-1 | TRBD2 | SAGAGTSDGEQF
TRBJ2-2 | TRBV3-1 | . | ASSQEYNTGELF
TRBJ2-3 | TRBV7-9 | . | ASVPGISTDTQY
TRBJ2-5 | TRBV6-4 | . | ASSDSKETQY
TRBJ2-5 | TRBV29-1 | . | SVGSRLMPETRY
TRBJ2-7 | TRBV4-1 | TRBD2 | ASSQAVAGTYEQY
TRBJ1-3 | TRBV9 | . | ASSGRGYSGNTIY
TRBJ2-6 | TRBV5-1 | . | ASSLALPGANVLT
TRBJ2-7 | TRBV11-2 | . | ASSSLLGSAEQY
TRBJ2-5 | TRBV28 | TRBD1 | ASSLGGFGQGFGETQY
TRBJ2-1 | TRBV29-1 | . | SVVGSGRDYNEQF
TRBJ1-1 | TRBV6-4 | . | ASTTYSNTEAF
TRBJ2-7 | TRBV12-3/TRBV12-4 | TRBD2 | ASSRGGAPPYEQY
TRBJ2-7 | TRBV28 | TRBD1 | ASTSGDSYFYEQY
TRBJ1-1 | TRBV15 | . | ATSRVDANTEAF
TRBJ2-1 | TRBV11-3 | . | ASSLEYTDNEQF
TRBJ2-1 | TRBV7-9 | . | ASSPSGGLGSNEQF
TRBJ2-3 | TRBV7-2 | TRBD2 | ASSLGGTSGRSYTQY
TRBJ1-2 | TRBV3-1 | TRBD1 | ASSQQTNRGGYT
TRBJ2-5 | TRBV5-1 | TRBD1 | ASSTGTGVRETQY
TRBJ1-1 | TRBV6-5 | TRBD1 | ASSLDRRGTEAF
TRBJ2-3 | TRBV6-5 | TRBD2 | ASSYYTSGRTDTQY
TRBJ1-2 | TRBV7-9 | . | ASSFNSNYGYT
TRBJ2-1 | TRBV18 | TRBD1 | ASSPGTGFSGEQF
TRBJ2-7 | TRBV5-1 | . | ASSLDRADVNEQY
TRBJ2-1 | TRBV4-1 | TRBD2 | ASSQVTLAGARINFNEKF
TRBJ2-1 | TRBV5-1 | TRBD2 | ASSPQAGVNNEQF